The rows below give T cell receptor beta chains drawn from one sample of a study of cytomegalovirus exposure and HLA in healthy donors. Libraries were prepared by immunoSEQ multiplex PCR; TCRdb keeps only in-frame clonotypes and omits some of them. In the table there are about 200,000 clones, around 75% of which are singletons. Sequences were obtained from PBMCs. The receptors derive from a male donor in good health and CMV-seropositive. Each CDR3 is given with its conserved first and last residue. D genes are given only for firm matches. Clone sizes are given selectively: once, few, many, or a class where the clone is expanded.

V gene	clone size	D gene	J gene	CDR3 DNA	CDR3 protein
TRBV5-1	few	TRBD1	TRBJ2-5	TGCGCCAGCAGCCTGACAGGGCAGCAAGAGACCCAGTACTTC	CASSLTGQQETQYF
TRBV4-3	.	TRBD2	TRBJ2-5	TGCGCCAGCAGCCAGGGACTAGCCGAAGAGACCCAGTACTTC	CASSQGLAEETQYF
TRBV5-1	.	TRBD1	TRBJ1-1	TGCGCCAGCAGCTCCCTTGGGACAGACACTGAAGCTTTCTTT	CASSSLGTDTEAFF
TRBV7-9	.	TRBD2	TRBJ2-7	TGTGCCAGCAGCGGAGGACTAGCGACCGACGAGCAGTACTTC	CASSGGLATDEQYF
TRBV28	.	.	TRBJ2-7	TGTGCCAGCGGTCGGAGTAACGGCGAGCAGTACTTC	CASGRSNGEQYF
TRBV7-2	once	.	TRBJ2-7	TGTGCCAGCAGCCCCAGGGCGGAGCTGGAATACTTC	CASSPRAELEYF
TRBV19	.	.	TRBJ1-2	TGTGCCAGCGCCCTCAACGGGGGGAAATATGGCTACACCTTC	CASALNGGKYGYTF
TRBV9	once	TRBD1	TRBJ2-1	TGTGCCAGCAGTAGTGGGACAGGGTTTTACAATGAGCAGTTCTTC	CASSSGTGFYNEQFF
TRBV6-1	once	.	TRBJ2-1	TGTGCCAGCAGTGAAGGGTTGGCGGGACGATACAATGAGCAGTTCTTC	CASSEGLAGRYNEQFF
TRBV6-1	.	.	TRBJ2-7	TGTGCCAGCATCCTGACAGAGAGCTACCCCTACGAGCAGTACTTC	CASILTESYPYEQYF
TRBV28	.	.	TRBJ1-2	TGTGCCAGCAGTTCCTTCTATGGCTACACCTTC	CASSSFYGYTF
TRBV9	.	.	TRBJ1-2	TGTGCCAGCAGTGAGAGTTGGGGAGGAAACTATGGCTACACCTTC	CASSESWGGNYGYTF
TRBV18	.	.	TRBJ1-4	TGTGCCAGCTCACCGGGTCAGGGCTCCAGACTGTTTTTT	CASSPGQGSRLFF
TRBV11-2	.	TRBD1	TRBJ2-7	TGTGCCAGCAGCTACTCGGGACAGAACTACGAGCAGTACTTC	CASSYSGQNYEQYF
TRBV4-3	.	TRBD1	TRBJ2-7	TGCGCCAGCAGCCAAGGGGGGGGACAGGGGGCTCGGAACGAGCAGTACTTC	CASSQGGGQGARNEQYF